This T cell receptor beta chain was found in a study of regulatory T cells in long-lasting Graves disease. Through Arm-PCR of CDR3 regions and iRepertoire HTBI primers, TCR beta libraries were built. In TCRdb, the multiplex PCR reads were re-called with MiXCR into one record per CDR3 protein. The sample holds hundreds of thousands of distinct CDR3 sequences; 15% to 19% are singletons and the top ten take over 20%. Indicated time point: newly diagnosed GD, antithyroid drugs for less than 3 months. PBMC RNA served as the TCR library source. EDTA tubes received approximately 9 milliliters of drawn peripheral blood. Study results and caveats: Among persistent patients, a larger number of public clonotypes were shared (over 2,500) than among newly diagnosed patients (966).

Germline V gene lookup returns CDR1 MDHEN and CDR2 SYDVKM. Trimming shortened V by 7 bases and J by 5 bases, and 11 bases separated the two germline ends. CDR3 length: 13 residues. This clonotype was counted at least ten times. Its cognate antigen is unknown. This TCR was recovered from a female donor with Graves disease. The input for sequencing was peripheral blood mononuclear cells (PBMCs), taken at new diagnosis, from a patient treated with antithyroid drugs. V gene TRBV28 combines with J gene TRBJ2-2; D ambiguous. The CDR3 here is CASIHRATGELFF. Written as DNA, the CDR3 is TGTGCCAGCATTCACCGGGCTACCGGGGAGCTGTTTTTT. Based on the CDR3 plus reference TRBV28 and TRBJ2-2, the full variable domain is DVKVTQSSRYLVKRTGEKVFLECVQDMDHENMFWYRQDPGLGLRLIYFSYDVKMKEKGDIPEGYSVSREKKERFSLILESASTNQTSMYLCASIHRATGELFFGEGSRLTVL.